The 2 T cell receptor beta chains presented below share a single source sample, sequenced in a study of blood T cell repertoires in COVID-19. This table comes from immunoSEQ multiplex PCR, and its TCRdb copy is limited to in-frame clones, with some not included. The data hold some 370,000 clones, with around 86% observed a single time. Sample: PBMCs or T cells enriched from blood (not recorded which). The receptors shown here come from a woman in her fifties or sixties who had recovered from COVID-19.

The V and J genes are TRBV2 and TRBJ1-3; possible D gene TRBD1, 5 bases. There are 14 residues in the CDR3. Per the germline V gene, CDR1 is SNHLY and CDR2 is FYNNEI. V was trimmed by 6 bases and J by 0 bases, leaving 9 bases between them. CDR3 in DNA: TGTGCCAGCAGCCAGGGTAACTCTGGAAACACCATATATTTT. The encoded protein is CASSQGNSGNTIYF.

The chain has TRBV7-2 and TRBJ2-7; tentative D call: TRBD2 (6 bases). V gave up 6 bases and J gave up 6 bases, with 18 bases separating them. CDR3 size: 14 residues. Germline-derived CDR1 and CDR2 are SGHTA and FQGNSA. The CDR3 region has the DNA TGTGCCAGCAGGAGTGGAGGGCCGGGGGTCGAGCAGTACTTC. Translating gives CASRSGGPGVEQYF.